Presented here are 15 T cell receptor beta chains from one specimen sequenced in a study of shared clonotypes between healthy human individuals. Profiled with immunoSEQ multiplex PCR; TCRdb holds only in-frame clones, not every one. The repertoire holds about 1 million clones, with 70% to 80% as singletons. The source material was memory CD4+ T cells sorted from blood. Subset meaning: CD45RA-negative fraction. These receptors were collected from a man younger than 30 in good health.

The chain's CDR3 is CASSKALSGSPQPQHF. In DNA form, the CDR3 reads TGTGCCAGCAGCAAAGCGCTTTCGGGGTCCCCCCAGCCCCAGCATTTT. This rearrangement joins TRBV21-1 to TRBJ1-5. TRBV21-1 is designated a pseudogene. This CDR3 comprises 16 residues.

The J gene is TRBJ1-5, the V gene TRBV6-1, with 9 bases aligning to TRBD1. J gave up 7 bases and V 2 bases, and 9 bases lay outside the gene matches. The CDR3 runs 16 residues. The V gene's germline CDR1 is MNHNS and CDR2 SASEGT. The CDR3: CASSESIGQGKQPQHF. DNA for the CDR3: TGTGCCAGCAGTGAATCAATTGGACAGGGGAAACAGCCCCAGCATTTT.

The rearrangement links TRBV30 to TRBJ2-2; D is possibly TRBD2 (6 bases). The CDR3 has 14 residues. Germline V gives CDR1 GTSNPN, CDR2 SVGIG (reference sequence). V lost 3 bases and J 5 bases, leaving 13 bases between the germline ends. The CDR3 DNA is TGTGCCTGGAGAGCCCGGGGGACGACCGGGGAGCTGTTTTTT. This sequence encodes CAWRARGTTGELFF.

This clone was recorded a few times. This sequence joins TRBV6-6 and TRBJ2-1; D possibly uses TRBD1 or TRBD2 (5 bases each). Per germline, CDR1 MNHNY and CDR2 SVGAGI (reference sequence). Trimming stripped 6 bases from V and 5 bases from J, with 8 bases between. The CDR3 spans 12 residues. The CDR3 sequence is CASRGPDNEQFF. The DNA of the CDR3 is TGTGCCAGCAGGGGACCAGACAATGAGCAGTTCTTC.

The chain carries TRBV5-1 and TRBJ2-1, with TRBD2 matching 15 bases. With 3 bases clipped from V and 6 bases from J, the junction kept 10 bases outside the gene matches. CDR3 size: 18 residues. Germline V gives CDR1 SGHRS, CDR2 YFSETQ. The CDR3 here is CASSSVPGLAGGFNEQFF. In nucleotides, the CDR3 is TGCGCCAGCAGCTCCGTCCCGGGACTAGCGGGGGGTTTCAATGAGCAGTTCTTC.

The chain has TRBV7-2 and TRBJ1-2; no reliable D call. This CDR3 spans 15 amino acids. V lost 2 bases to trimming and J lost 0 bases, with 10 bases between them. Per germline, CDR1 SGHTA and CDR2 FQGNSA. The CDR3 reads CASSLNAVANYGYTF. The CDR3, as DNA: TGTGCCAGCAGCTTAAACGCGGTAGCTAACTATGGCTACACCTTC.

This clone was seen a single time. The CDR3 reads CASSAWGPLHF. In nucleotides, the CDR3 is TGTGCCAGCAGTGCTTGGGGGCCCCTCCACTTT. The rearrangement joins TRBV6-5 to TRBJ1-6, with TRBD1 as a possible D gene (5 bases). The CDR3 loop spans 11 amino acids. V lost 5 bases, J lost 13 bases, and 9 bases lay in between. CDR1 and CDR2 from the germline V gene are MNHEY and SVGAGI.

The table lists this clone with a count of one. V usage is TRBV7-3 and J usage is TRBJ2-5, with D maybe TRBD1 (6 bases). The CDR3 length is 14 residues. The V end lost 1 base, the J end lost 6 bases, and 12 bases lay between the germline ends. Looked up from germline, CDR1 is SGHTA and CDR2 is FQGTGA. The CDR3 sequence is CASSLNQGTKTQYF. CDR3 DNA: TGTGCCAGCAGCTTAAATCAGGGGACGAAGACCCAGTACTTC. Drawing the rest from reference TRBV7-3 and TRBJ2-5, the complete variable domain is GAGVSQTPSNKVTEKGKYVELRCDPISGHTALYWYRQSLGQGPEFLIYFQGTGAADDSGLPNDRFFAVRPEGSVSTLKIQRTERGDSAVYLCASSLNQGTKTQYFGPGTRLLVL.

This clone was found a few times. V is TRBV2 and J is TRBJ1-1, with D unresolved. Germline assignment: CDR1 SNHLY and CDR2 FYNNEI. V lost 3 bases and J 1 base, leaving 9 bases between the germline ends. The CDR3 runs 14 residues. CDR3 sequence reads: CASSDRTKNTEAFF. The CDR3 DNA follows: TGTGCCAGCAGTGACAGAACAAAGAACACTGAAGCTTTCTTT.

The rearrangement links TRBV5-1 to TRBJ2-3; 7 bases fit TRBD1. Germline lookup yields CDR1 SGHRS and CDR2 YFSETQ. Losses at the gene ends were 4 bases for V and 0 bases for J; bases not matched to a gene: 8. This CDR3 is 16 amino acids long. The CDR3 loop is CASSPGQLFSTDTQYF. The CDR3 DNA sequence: TGCGCCAGCAGCCCGGGACAGCTTTTCAGCACAGATACGCAGTATTTT.

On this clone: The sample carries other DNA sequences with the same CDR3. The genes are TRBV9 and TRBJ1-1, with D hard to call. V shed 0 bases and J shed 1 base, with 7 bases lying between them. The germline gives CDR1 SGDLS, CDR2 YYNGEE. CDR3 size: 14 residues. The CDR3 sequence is CASSVGQQNTEAFF. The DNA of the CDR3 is TGTGCCAGCAGCGTAGGGCAACAGAACACTGAAGCTTTCTTT.

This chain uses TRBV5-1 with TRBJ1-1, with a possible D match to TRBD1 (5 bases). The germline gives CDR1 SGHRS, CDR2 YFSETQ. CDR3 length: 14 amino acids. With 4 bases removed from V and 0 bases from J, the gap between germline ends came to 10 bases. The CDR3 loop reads CASSGDVMNTEAFF. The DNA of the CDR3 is TGCGCCAGCAGCGGGGACGTAATGAACACTGAAGCTTTCTTT.

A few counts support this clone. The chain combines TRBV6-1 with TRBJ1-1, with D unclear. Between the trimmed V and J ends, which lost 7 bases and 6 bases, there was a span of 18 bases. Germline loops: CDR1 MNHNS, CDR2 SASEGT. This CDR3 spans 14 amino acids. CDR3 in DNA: TGTGCCAGCAATTTTGGGGAGGTTGGGTCTGAAGCTTTCTTT. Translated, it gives CASNFGEVGSEAFF.

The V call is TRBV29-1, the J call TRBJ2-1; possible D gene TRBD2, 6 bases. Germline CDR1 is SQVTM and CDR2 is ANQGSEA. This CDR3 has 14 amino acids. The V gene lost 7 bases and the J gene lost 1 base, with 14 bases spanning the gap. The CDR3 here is CSATWGGSYNEQFF. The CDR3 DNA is TGCAGCGCGACCTGGGGAGGATCCTACAATGAGCAGTTCTTC.

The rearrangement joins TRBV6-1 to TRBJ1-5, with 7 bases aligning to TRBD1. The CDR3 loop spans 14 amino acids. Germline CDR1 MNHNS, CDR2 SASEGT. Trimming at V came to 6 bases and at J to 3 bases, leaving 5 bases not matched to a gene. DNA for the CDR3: TGTGCCAGCAGCCCGGGACAGCTCAATCAGCCCCAGCATTTT. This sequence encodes CASSPGQLNQPQHF.